This is a list of T cell receptor beta chains from one sample in a study of T cell responses to AZD1222 COVID-19 vaccine. Some clones are missing from TCRdb's copy, which holds only in-frame ones; the method was immunoSEQ multiplex PCR. The sample holds 96,000 or so clones, roughly nine tenths seen once. Sequenced here: peripheral blood, sampled on day 0 of AZD1222 vaccination. Source of these receptors: an adult in good health. Both conserved end residues are part of each CDR3. A D gene is named only where the DNA matches it firmly. Clone size is shown for a subset of rows, as once, few, many or a class of expanded clone.

V gene: TRBV4-1
CDR3 length: 15
D gene: NA
clone size: NA
J gene: TRBJ1-5
CDR3 DNA: TGCGCCAGCAGCCAAGGCTGGACTGCTGGGCAGCCCCAGCATTTT
CDR3 protein: CASSQGWTAGQPQHF

V gene: TRBV28
CDR3 length: 15
D gene: NA
clone size: NA
J gene: TRBJ1-5
CDR3 DNA: TGTGCCAGCAGTTCGGTAGACAGAAACAATCAGCCCCAGCATTTT
CDR3 protein: CASSSVDRNNQPQHF

V gene: TRBV21-1
CDR3 length: 12
D gene: NA
clone size: NA
J gene: TRBJ1-6
CDR3 DNA: TGTGCCAGCGTGGCAGGGTGGTCACCCCTCCACTTT
CDR3 protein: CASVAGWSPLHF

V gene: TRBV30
CDR3 length: 14
D gene: NA
clone size: NA
J gene: TRBJ1-2
CDR3 DNA: TGTGCCTGGGGGAACGGGTCACCACTCGGTGGCTACACCTTC
CDR3 protein: CAWGNGSPLGGYTF

V gene: TRBV3-1/TRBV3-2
CDR3 length: 12
D gene: NA
clone size: NA
J gene: TRBJ1-2
CDR3 DNA: TGTGCCAGCAGCCAAGCCTTCTATGGCTACACCTTC
CDR3 protein: CASSQAFYGYTF

V gene: TRBV18
CDR3 length: 16
D gene: TRBD1
clone size: NA
J gene: TRBJ1-1
CDR3 DNA: TGTGCCAGCTCACCCCTACGGACAGGGATGAACACTGAAGCTTTCTTT
CDR3 protein: CASSPLRTGMNTEAFF

V gene: TRBV28
CDR3 length: 15
D gene: NA
clone size: NA
J gene: TRBJ1-5
CDR3 DNA: TGTGCCAGCAGTTTGGGTGGGGATAGCAATCAGCCCCAGCATTTT
CDR3 protein: CASSLGGDSNQPQHF

V gene: TRBV15
CDR3 length: 17
D gene: NA
clone size: NA
J gene: TRBJ2-1
CDR3 DNA: TGTGCCACCAGCAGACGTGCCGGGACCAATTCCTACAATGAGCAGTTCTTC
CDR3 protein: CATSRRAGTNSYNEQFF

V gene: TRBV20-1
CDR3 length: 11
D gene: TRBD1
clone size: NA
J gene: TRBJ1-1
CDR3 DNA: TGCAGTGCCAGGGGGCAGAGTGAAGCTTTCTTT
CDR3 protein: CSARGQSEAFF

V gene: TRBV12-3/TRBV12-4
CDR3 length: 13
D gene: NA
clone size: NA
J gene: TRBJ2-5
CDR3 DNA: TGTGCCAGCACAGGGGGGGCCAGGGTGGCCCAGTACTTC
CDR3 protein: CASTGGARVAQYF

V gene: TRBV18
CDR3 length: 15
D gene: NA
clone size: NA
J gene: TRBJ2-2
CDR3 DNA: TGTGCCACCGCGGGCACCGTCCCGAACACCGGGGAGCTGTTTTTT
CDR3 protein: CATAGTVPNTGELFF

V gene: TRBV19
CDR3 length: 12
D gene: NA
clone size: NA
J gene: TRBJ1-5
CDR3 DNA: TGTGCCAGTAGCGGGAGCAATCAGCCCCAGCATTTT
CDR3 protein: CASSGSNQPQHF

V gene: TRBV29-1
CDR3 length: 13
D gene: NA
clone size: few
J gene: TRBJ2-6
CDR3 DNA: TGCAGCGTCGGGGACTCTGGGGCCAACGTCCTGACTTTC
CDR3 protein: CSVGDSGANVLTF

V gene: TRBV7-6
CDR3 length: 12
D gene: NA
clone size: NA
J gene: TRBJ1-1
CDR3 DNA: TGTGCCAGCAGCCCATATAACACTGAAGCTTTCTTT
CDR3 protein: CASSPYNTEAFF

V gene: TRBV2
CDR3 length: 13
D gene: NA
clone size: NA
J gene: TRBJ1-1
CDR3 DNA: TGTGCCAGCAGTGGTCAGGGAATCACTGAAGCTTTCTTT
CDR3 protein: CASSGQGITEAFF

V gene: TRBV12-3/TRBV12-4
CDR3 length: 12
D gene: NA
clone size: NA
J gene: TRBJ1-3
CDR3 DNA: TGTGCCAGCAGTAGATACGGAAACACCATATATTTT
CDR3 protein: CASSRYGNTIYF

V gene: TRBV20-1
CDR3 length: 10
D gene: TRBD1
clone size: NA
J gene: TRBJ1-1
CDR3 DNA: TGCAGTGCTTACAGGGGCGAAGCTTTCTTT
CDR3 protein: CSAYRGEAFF